Presented here are 28 T cell receptor beta chains from one specimen sequenced in a study of early T cells in non-severe SARS-CoV-2 infection. TCRdb reprocessed the 5' RACE reads with MiXCR, giving one entry per CDR3 protein. The data hold roughly 51,000 distinct CDR3 sequences, with about 7.8% observed a single time. The specimen was whole blood. Receptors were obtained from an adult who was a healthcare worker with PCR-confirmed SARS-CoV-2 infection or an uninfected control (not recorded which).

A few counts support this clonotype. The chain joins TRBV10-3 to TRBJ2-7, with no clear D. Trimming cost V 8 bases and J 2 bases, with 13 bases left between them. Germline V gene lookup returns CDR1 ENHRY and CDR2 SYGVKD. The CDR3 has 13 amino acids. CDR3 sequence (DNA): TGTGCCATCGGTAACAGAGAAACCTACGAGCAGTACTTC. Translating gives CAIGNRETYEQYF.

The table lists this clonotype with a count of one. At one boundary the junction diverges from the germline segment, which might be a read error. The chain uses TRBV29-1 and TRBJ1-3; tentative D call: TRBD1 (6 bases). CDR3 size: 13 residues. CDR1 is SQVTM, CDR2 ANQGSEA, per germline. The CDR3 nucleotides read TGCAGCGTTGCAGGGGAGTACATGAACACCATGTATTTT. Its protein is CSVAGEYMNTMYF.

In this sample, this clonotype turned up many times. The gene calls are TRBV20-1 and TRBJ2-5; the match to TRBD1 covers 8 bases. Germline V gene sequence: CDR1 DFQATT, CDR2 SNEGSKA (reference sequence). With V trimmed by 1 base and J by 2 bases, 6 bases remained unmatched. The CDR3 contains 15 residues. The CDR3 sequence is CSARVKGQAQETQYF. CDR3 coding DNA: TGCAGTGCTAGAGTAAAGGGACAGGCTCAAGAGACCCAGTACTTC.

This clonotype was detected a few times. The V gene is TRBV10-1, the J gene TRBJ2-3; 10 bases fit TRBD2. The V gene end was trimmed by 4 bases and the J gene end by 5 bases; junction bases not matched to a gene: 9. Per the germline V gene, CDR1 is WNHNN and CDR2 is SYGVQD (reference sequence). The CDR3 spans 16 residues. The CDR3 here is CASSGTSGTVGDTQYF. The CDR3 DNA sequence: TGCGCCAGCAGTGGGACTAGCGGCACGGTGGGAGATACGCAGTATTTT.

This clonotype was counted ten times or more. The rearrangement joins TRBV11-2 to TRBJ1-1; D is ambiguous. V was pared by 5 bases and J by 1 base, with 14 bases between. Germline lookup yields CDR1 SGHAT and CDR2 FQNNGV. This CDR3 has 15 amino acids. The CDR3 here is CASSPTGERNTEAFF. The CDR3 DNA follows: TGTGCCAGCAGCCCGACCGGGGAGAGGAACACTGAAGCTTTCTTT. The complete variable domain, with remaining parts taken from reference TRBV11-2 and TRBJ1-1, reads EAGVAQSPRYKIIEKRQSVAFWCNPISGHATLYWYQQILGQGPKLLIQFQNNGVVDDSQLPKDRFSAERLKGVDSTLKIQPAKLEDSAVYLCASSPTGERNTEAFFGQGTRLTVV.

The rearrangement joins TRBV7-6 to TRBJ1-4; 9 positions match TRBD1. V lost 5 bases, J lost 8 bases, and 15 bases stayed unmatched. This CDR3 spans 17 amino acids. The germline CDR1 and CDR2 sequences are SGHVS and FNYEAQ. Here the CDR3 reads CASSPNVDRGVREKLFF. The CDR3 bases are TGTGCCAGCAGCCCCAACGTTGACAGGGGGGTAAGAGAAAAACTGTTTTTT. The entire variable domain, with the rest obtained from reference TRBV7-6 and TRBJ1-4, is as follows: GAGVSQSPRYKVTKRGQDVALRCDPISGHVSLYWYRQALGQGPEFLTYFNYEAQQDKSGLPNDRFSAERPEGSISTLTIQRTEQRDSAMYRCASSPNVDRGVREKLFFGSGTQLSVL.

This rearrangement joins TRBV7-2 to TRBJ1-4; 8 nucleotides line up with TRBD1. V shed 5 bases and J 3 bases; nucleotides not matched to a gene: 5. This CDR3 region has 15 residues. Per the germline V gene, CDR1 is SGHTA and CDR2 is FQGNSA. CDR3 DNA: TGTGCCAGCAGCACGGACAGGGACCCTAATGAAAAACTGTTTTTT. Protein: CASSTDRDPNEKLFF.

This clonotype showed up many times. The CDR3 loop reads CASSRTEYQPQHF. CDR3 nucleotide sequence: TGTGCCAGCAGCCGGACTGAGTATCAGCCCCAGCATTTT. The chain combines TRBV12-3 or TRBV12-4 with TRBJ1-5, with D uncertain. Trimming removed 6 bases from V and 5 bases from J, with 11 bases in between. CDR3 length: 13 residues.

Ten or more counts support this clonotype. The chain carries TRBV11-2 and TRBJ2-3; TRBD2 aligns across 8 bases. J gave up 0 bases and V 2 bases, and 7 bases lay outside the gene matches. In germline, CDR1 is SGHAT, CDR2 FQNNGV. The CDR3 contains 17 residues. In nucleotides, the CDR3 is TGTGCCAGCAGCTTACTACGGGGGGGGTCTAGCACAGATACGCAGTATTTT. Protein sequence: CASSLLRGGSSTDTQYF.

This clonotype was detected only a few times. V and J are TRBV4-1 and TRBJ2-5; D not certain. Trimming removed 0 bases at V and 6 bases at J, with 14 bases between. Germline lookup yields CDR1 MGHRA and CDR2 YSYEKL. The CDR3 spans 15 residues. The CDR3 DNA reads as TGCGCCAGCAGCCAAGATCCGTTCAGTCAACAGACCCAGTACTTC. Amino acids: CASSQDPFSQQTQYF.

A few counts support this clonotype. The chain is built from TRBV4-3 and TRBJ2-1; D perhaps matches TRBD1 (5 bases). The germline V gene encodes CDR1 LGHNA and CDR2 YSLEER. Trimming left V 0 bases short and J 7 bases short, with 16 bases between. The CDR3 covers 16 residues. The chain's CDR3 is CASSQDRTTLGNEQFF. Here the CDR3 DNA reads TGCGCCAGCAGCCAAGACAGGACAACCTTAGGGAATGAGCAGTTCTTC.

This clonotype has a count of ten or more. This chain connects TRBV20-1 to TRBJ1-1; D unclear. V lost 3 bases and J lost 8, with 13 bases in between. This CDR3 contains 12 residues. Germline values: CDR1 DFQATT, CDR2 SNEGSKA (reference sequence). DNA of the CDR3: TGCAGTGCTAGGAGATCAGGACCCGAAGCTTTCTTT. Its protein product is CSARRSGPEAFF.

Many counts were recorded for this clonotype. This chain's CDR3 is CASSQDVGMNTEAFF. CDR3 DNA: TGTGCCAGCAGCCAAGATGTGGGGATGAACACTGAAGCTTTCTTT. This chain joins TRBV3-1 and TRBJ1-1; D remains ambiguous. V was trimmed by 0 bases and J by 0 bases, leaving 8 bases between them. Germline CDR1 and CDR2: LGHDT and YNNKEL (reference sequence). The CDR3 is 15 amino acids.

This clonotype has only a few counts. This chain joins TRBV6-2 or TRBV6-3 and TRBJ1-2; D may be TRBD1 (6 bases). The CDR3 has 14 residues. V lost 2 bases to trimming and J lost 4 bases, with 11 bases between them. The germline V gene encodes CDR1 MNHEY and CDR2 SVGEGT. The CDR3: CASSYAGDGYGYTF. CDR3 sequence (DNA): TGTGCCAGCAGTTACGCAGGGGATGGCTATGGCTACACCTTC.

This chain links TRBV6-1 with TRBJ1-1; 7 nucleotides align to TRBD1. J lost 4 bases, V lost 5 bases, and 7 bases had no gene match. The CDR3 runs 14 residues. CDR1 is MNHNS and CDR2 is SASEGT in the germline V gene. CDR3 in amino acids: CASSLRQGTTEAFF. In DNA form, the CDR3 reads TGTGCCAGCAGTCTCCGACAGGGTACCACTGAAGCTTTCTTT.

This clonotype has a handful of counts. The CDR3 here is CASSQRTSGRNTGELFF. The CDR3 nucleotides are TGTGCCAGCAGCCAAAGGACTAGCGGGAGGAACACCGGGGAGCTGTTTTTT. This rearrangement joins TRBV3-1 to TRBJ2-2, with 13 positions matching TRBD2. The length of the CDR3 is 17 residues. The germline V gene has CDR1 LGHDT and CDR2 YNNKEL (reference sequence). J lost 1 base, V lost 2 bases, and 1 base had no gene match.

The chain carries TRBV7-2 and TRBJ1-4; 7 bases agree with TRBD1. The CDR3 totals 15 residues. V dropped 2 bases and J dropped 9; count of bases not matched to a gene: 9. CDR1 SGHTA and CDR2 FQGNSA come from the germline V gene. The CDR3 coding sequence is TGTGCCAGCAGCTTAAATTCGAGACAGGGTCAAAAACTGTTTTTT. Its protein product is CASSLNSRQGQKLFF.

This clonotype has only a few counts. The rearrangement uses TRBV21-1 and TRBJ1-1; no check of the table's D call, TRBD1, against the DNA was made. TRBV21-1 is a pseudogene locus. This CDR3 has 14 residues. The CDR3 DNA sequence: TGTGCCAGCAGCAACAGGGGGCTGAACACTGAAGCTTTCTTT. Its translation is CASSNRGLNTEAFF.

The genes are TRBV2 and TRBJ1-5; D is undetermined. CDR3 size: 13 residues. Germline-derived CDR1 and CDR2 are SNHLY and FYNNEI. The V end was cut by 4 bases, the J end by 7 bases, with 11 bases between. The CDR3 loop reads CASSVALRQPQHF. In DNA, the CDR3 is TGTGCCAGCAGTGTGGCCCTGCGGCAGCCCCAGCATTTT. The variable domain in full, with the rest retrieved from reference TRBV2 and TRBJ1-5, is EPEVTQTPSHQVTQMGQEVILRCVPISNHLYFYWYRQILGQKVEFLVSFYNNEISEKSEIFDDQFSVERPDGSNFTLKIRSTKLEDSAMYFCASSVALRQPQHFGDGTRLSIL.

This clonotype was seen ten or more times. The chain uses TRBV11-2 and TRBJ2-3, with a possible D match to TRBD2 (5 bases). Germline values: CDR1 SGHAT, CDR2 FQNNGV. Deletions cut 2 bases from V and 4 bases from J, with 13 bases between. CDR3 size: 15 residues. The CDR3 sequence is CASSLTTLSADTQYF. CDR3 coding DNA: TGTGCCAGCAGCTTAACGACCCTTAGCGCAGATACGCAGTATTTT.

This clonotype came up many times. This chain joins TRBV20-1 and TRBJ2-2; D gene ambiguous. From germline, CDR1 is DFQATT and CDR2 SNEGSKA (reference sequence). The CDR3 is made up of 11 amino acids. V was pared by 5 bases and J by 4 bases, with 5 bases between. CDR3 nucleotide sequence: TGCAGTGCTTCCACCACCGGGGAGCTGTTTTTT. Translating gives CSASTTGELFF.

For this clonotype: One junction end disagrees with the germline gene, perhaps due to a read error. The chain joins TRBV18 to TRBJ2-4; D gene unclear. The V gene's germline CDR1 is KGHSH and CDR2 LQKENI. The CDR3 runs 16 residues. DNA for the CDR3: TGTGTCAGCTCACCACCGGGCGCTCTAGCCAAAAACATTCAGTACTTC. Residues: CVSSPPGALAKNIQYF.

This clonotype has a count of ten or more. J is TRBJ2-5 and V is TRBV30; 8 nucleotides line up with TRBD2. CDR1 and CDR2 (germline): GTSNPN, SVGIG (reference sequence). The J segment lost 6 bases and the V segment lost 0 bases, leaving 3 bases of the junction unmatched. The CDR3 covers 13 residues. This CDR3 reads CAWSVSGGQTQYF. The DNA for the CDR3 is TGTGCCTGGAGTGTAAGCGGGGGACAGACCCAGTACTTC.

This clonotype is categorized as medium-sized. The CDR3 DNA reads TGTGCCAGCAGTCCGGAGTCATATAGCAATCAGCCCCAGCATTTT. Translating gives CASSPESYSNQPQHF. The chain employs TRBV28 and TRBJ1-5; D gene uncertain. Trimming pared 5 bases from V and 0 bases from J, leaving 11 bases between. The germline V gene encodes CDR1 MDHEN and CDR2 SYDVKM. The CDR3 consists of 15 residues.

V and J are TRBV10-1 and TRBJ2-5; D remains unclear. V dropped 6 bases and J dropped 5 bases, with 19 bases sitting between them. CDR1 and CDR2 (germline): WNHNN, SYGVQD (reference sequence). CDR3 length: 15 amino acids. The CDR3 region is CASSASRLGMETQYF. CDR3 nucleotide sequence: TGCGCCAGCAGCGCAAGTCGGCTGGGAATGGAGACCCAGTACTTC.

This clonotype was observed at least ten times. The rearrangement joins TRBV28 to TRBJ1-1; D not resolved. This CDR3 contains 12 residues. Germline V gene sequence: CDR1 MDHEN, CDR2 SYDVKM. Between the trimmed V and J ends, which lost 2 bases and 3 bases, there was a span of 4 bases. The CDR3 protein is CASSLQDTEAFF. CDR3 sequence (DNA): TGTGCCAGCAGTTTACAAGACACTGAAGCTTTCTTT.

Ten or more counts support this clonotype. CDR3 coding DNA: TGTGCCAGCAGGGGACAGGCAGACAATGAGCAGTTCTTC. Its protein product is CASRGQADNEQFF. The V gene is TRBV6-1, the J gene TRBJ2-1, with 8 positions matching TRBD1. The CDR3 has 13 residues. V shed 6 bases and J 5 bases; nucleotides not matched to a gene: 3. In germline, CDR1 is MNHNS, CDR2 SASEGT.

J is TRBJ2-7 and V is TRBV11-2, with 9 bases that match TRBD1. This CDR3 spans 15 amino acids. After removal of 2 bases from V and 2 bases from J, the junction contained 4 bases not matched to a gene. CDR1 SGHAT and CDR2 FQNNGV come from the germline V gene. CDR3 sequence reads: CASSLRTGGPYEQYF. In DNA, the CDR3 is TGTGCCAGCAGCTTAAGAACAGGGGGCCCCTACGAGCAGTACTTC.